This T cell receptor (beta chain) was identified during a study of cytomegalovirus exposure and HLA in healthy donors. Method: immunoSEQ multiplex PCR; TCRdb's copy keeps in-frame clones and lacks some. The sample yields a few hundred thousand clones, 90% seen once. The sequence derives from a woman between 18 and 29 years old in good health and CMV-seronegative. The sample taken for sequencing was PBMCs.

CDR3 nucleotides: TGTGCCAGCCAAACCGGGGGACCCGTCCGCCCCCTCCACTTT. Protein sequence: CASQTGGPVRPLHF. The chain recombines TRBV28 with TRBJ1-6; possibly TRBD1 for D (5 bases). Trimming took 8 bases from V and 13 from J, leaving 21 bases between them. CDR1 is MDHEN and CDR2 is SYDVKM in the germline V gene. The CDR3 is 14 residues long.